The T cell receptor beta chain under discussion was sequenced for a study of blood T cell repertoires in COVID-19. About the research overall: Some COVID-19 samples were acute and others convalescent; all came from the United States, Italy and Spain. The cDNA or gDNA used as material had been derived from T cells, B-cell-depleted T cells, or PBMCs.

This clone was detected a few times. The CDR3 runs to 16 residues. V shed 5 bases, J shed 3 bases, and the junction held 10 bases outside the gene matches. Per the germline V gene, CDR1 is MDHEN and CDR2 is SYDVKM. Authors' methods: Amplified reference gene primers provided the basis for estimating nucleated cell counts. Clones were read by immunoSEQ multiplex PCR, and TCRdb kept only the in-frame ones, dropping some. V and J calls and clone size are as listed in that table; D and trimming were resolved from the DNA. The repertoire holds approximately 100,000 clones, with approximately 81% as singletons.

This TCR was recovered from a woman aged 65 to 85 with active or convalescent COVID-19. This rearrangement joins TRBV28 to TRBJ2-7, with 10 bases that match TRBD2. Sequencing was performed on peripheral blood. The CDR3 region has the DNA TGTGCCAGCAGTGATCCCTCCCAGCGGGGGGGCTACGAGCAGTACTTC. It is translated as CASSDPSQRGGYEQYF.